This T cell receptor beta chain is from a study of blood T cell repertoires in COVID-19. Study information: The origin of the acute and convalescent COVID-19 samples was the United States, Italy and Spain. From T cells, B-cell-depleted T cells, or PBMCs came the material, which was cDNA or gDNA.

In the original analysis: The assay estimated nucleated cells by amplifying reference gene primers. Clones were read by immunoSEQ multiplex PCR, and TCRdb kept only the in-frame ones, dropping some. V and J calls plus clone size are reproduced from that table; the DNA served to infer D and trimming. The top ten hold around 6% of the sample, which has about 190,000 clones, more than 75% seen once. Sample: peripheral blood. The TCR comes from a man aged 35 to 55 with active or convalescent COVID-19.

This chain's CDR3 is CASSGGQTQETQYF. CDR3 nucleotides: TGTGCCAGCAGCGGGGGACAGACTCAAGAGACCCAGTACTTC. The rearrangement links TRBV5-4 to TRBJ2-5, with TRBD1 identical over 7 bases. V was pared by 4 bases and J by 2 bases, with 5 bases of the junction left unmatched. CDR1 and CDR2 (germline): SGHNT, YYREEE (reference sequence). The CDR3 is made up of 14 amino acids.